This section outlines one TCR beta chain sequence together with its context. This sample is drawn from a study of blood T cell repertoires in COVID-19. The overall study: Acute and convalescent COVID-19 samples came from the United States, Italy and Spain.

The authors' processing: Amplification of reference gene primers was used by the study to estimate nucleated cell counts. Sequencing used immunoSEQ multiplex PCR; TCRdb keeps in-frame clones, though not all of them. V, J and clone size reflect that table, while D and trimming were determined from the DNA. The data show about 250,000 clones, with around 85% seen just once and about 9% held by the top ten. Trimming shortened V by 4 bases and J by 5 bases, and 25 bases separated the two germline ends. Looked up from germline, CDR1 is SGHRS and CDR2 is YFSETQ. The CDR3 runs 17 residues. This rearrangement joins TRBV5-1 to TRBJ2-7; D is perhaps TRBD1 (6 bases). Sequences were obtained from peripheral blood. The clonotype originates from an older man with acute or convalescent COVID-19. CDR3 amino acids: CASSLGVSTGTRDEQYF. The CDR3 bases are TGCGCCAGCAGCCTGGGGGTGTCTACAGGGACCCGGGACGAGCAGTACTTC.